This TCR beta chain was sequenced in a study of response to subunit inactivated influenza vaccine. The CDR3 spans 17 residues. The germline V gene has CDR1 SGDLS and CDR2 YYNGEE. Trimming stripped 0 bases from V and 0 bases from J, with 14 bases between. Each CDR3 protein gets one entry after TCRdb re-called the RT-PCR reads with MiXCR. The data hold about 540,000 distinct CDR3 sequences, with approximately 24% observed a single time. These data are also associated with another study on T cells expressing NK-cell markers. That paper notes: Libraries used 5'RACE template switching adding universal primer site and UMIs. It was sorted CD3+CD56-NKG2C+, CD3+CD56+NKG2C- and CD3+CD56+NKG2C+ T cells that provided the TCR beta repertoires. An anti-gamma-delta TCR antibody restricted sorting to alpha-beta TCR T cells in several experiments.

The origin of this receptor is a middle-aged man who received an inactivated influenza vaccine. This specimen consisted of CD4+ T cells sorted from PBMCs, obtained less than 13 days after vaccination. The chain couples TRBV9 to TRBJ2-3, with D hard to call. The CDR3 spells CASSVEHVVTSTDTQYF. The CDR3 region has the DNA TGTGCCAGCAGCGTAGAACACGTCGTTACTAGCACAGATACGCAGTATTTT.